The 7 T cell receptor beta chains reported below all come from one sample, sequenced in a study of beta chain features in type 1 diabetes. As every portion of the isolated RNA was reverse transcribed, the sequencing read expressed TCRB transcripts. Data came from immunoSEQ multiplex PCR; TCRdb stores just in-frame clones and leaves some out. The repertoire holds about 900,000 clones, roughly 15% seen once, with 0.02% to 0.025% in the top ten. Sequences were obtained from naive CD4+ T cells from blood. These receptors all stem from a woman under 30 in good health.

This rearrangement joins TRBV6-1 to TRBJ1-5; the D is unclear. The germline V and J ends were trimmed by 3 bases and 3 bases, with 12 bases remaining between them. The CDR3 loop spans 15 amino acids. The germline V gene encodes CDR1 MNHNS and CDR2 SASEGT. The CDR3 DNA reads as TGTGCCAGCAGTGAGGGTGGTCGGATCAATCAGCCCCAGCATTTT. Translating gives CASSEGGRINQPQHF.

J is TRBJ2-5 and V is TRBV9; no reliable D call. Germline CDR1 reads SGDLS; CDR2 reads YYNGEE. The length of the CDR3 is 14 residues. Between the trimmed V and J ends, which lost 0 bases and 2 bases, there was a span of 8 bases. This CDR3 reads CASSVGGNQETQYF. The CDR3 DNA sequence: TGTGCCAGCAGCGTAGGGGGAAATCAAGAGACCCAGTACTTC.

The rearrangement uses TRBV7-9 and TRBJ2-6; possible D gene TRBD2, 6 bases. This CDR3 region has 17 residues. CDR1 SEHNR and CDR2 FQNEAQ come from the germline V gene (reference sequence). V lost 5 bases to trimming and J lost 0 bases, with 14 bases between them. The CDR3 region has the DNA TGTGCCAGCAGCAGCCGGGACTCTTACTCTGGGGCCAACGTCCTGACTTTC. Its translation: CASSSRDSYSGANVLTF.

This clone was seen a few times. The chain recombines TRBV19 with TRBJ2-1, with TRBD2 matching over 11 bases. The V gene's germline CDR1 is LNHDA and CDR2 SQIVND (reference sequence). V shed 4 bases and J 9 bases; nucleotides not matched to a gene: 11. The CDR3 is made up of 16 amino acids. This CDR3 is CASSSVASGRISEQFF. CDR3 nucleotides: TGTGCCAGTAGTAGTGTTGCTAGCGGGAGGATCAGTGAGCAGTTCTTC.

This clone has just a few counts. The chain employs TRBV10-3 and TRBJ2-7, with 10 bases identical to TRBD2. With 4 bases clipped from V and 4 bases from J, the junction kept 7 bases outside the gene matches. The CDR3 has 15 amino acids. Germline-derived CDR1 and CDR2 are ENHRY and SYGVKD. CDR3 nucleotide sequence: TGTGCCATCAGTGGGCAAGCGGGAGGGCCGTACGAGCAGTACTTC. Amino acid sequence: CAISGQAGGPYEQYF.

This chain links TRBV29-1 with TRBJ1-2, with D uncertain. The germline V gene has CDR1 SQVTM and CDR2 ANQGSEA. The V gene lost 0 bases and the J gene lost 3 bases, with 5 bases spanning the gap. The CDR3 consists of 12 residues. DNA for the CDR3: TGCAGCGTTGAAGAAACTGACTATGGCTACACCTTC. It is translated as CSVEETDYGYTF.

This clone was observed at least ten times. The CDR3 reads CASSLFGEKLFF. The DNA of the CDR3 is TGTGCCAGCAGCCTGTTCGGGGAAAAACTGTTTTTT. V and J are TRBV5-4 and TRBJ1-4, with D hard to call. Germline CDR1 is SGHNT and CDR2 is YYREEE (reference sequence). V was shortened by 4 bases and J by 8 bases, with 9 bases between the two germline ends. This CDR3 spans 12 amino acids.